The 14 T cell receptor beta chains listed next were all sequenced from one sample in a study of blood T cell repertoires in COVID-19. Sequencing used immunoSEQ multiplex PCR; TCRdb keeps in-frame clones, though not all of them. The table records 470,000 or so clones, approximately 85% of them present only once. Sequencing was done on a sample of peripheral blood. The receptors were gathered from a human donor in a cohort sampled during active COVID-19.

The chain employs TRBV7-9 and TRBJ2-2; no definite D call. This CDR3 is built from 13 residues. The germline gives CDR1 SEHNR, CDR2 FQNEAQ (reference sequence). The germline V and J ends were trimmed by 4 bases and 4 bases, with 7 bases remaining between them. The chain's CDR3 is CASSSPGTGELFF. DNA for the CDR3: TGTGCCAGCAGCTCCCCGGGCACCGGGGAGCTGTTTTTT.

The gene calls are TRBV6-6 and TRBJ1-1; TRBD1 might be the D (5 bases). This CDR3 is built from 14 residues. Trimming shortened V by 6 bases and J by 6 bases, and 17 bases separated the two germline ends. CDR1 MNHNY and CDR2 SVGAGI come from the germline V gene (reference sequence). Here the CDR3 DNA reads TGTGCCAGCAGCCCCCGGTCGGAAGGGGCTGAAGCTTTCTTT. Protein: CASSPRSEGAEAFF.

The rearrangement links TRBV6-1 to TRBJ1-5; 7 bases match TRBD1. The V segment lost 3 bases and the J segment 1 base; nucleotides outside the gene matches: 12. CDR3 size: 18 residues. Germline CDR1 reads MNHNS; CDR2 reads SASEGT. DNA of the CDR3: TGTGCCAGCAGTGATCCGACAGGGTCACAGGGGAGCAATCAGCCCCAGCATTTT. It yields the protein CASSDPTGSQGSNQPQHF.

The V call is TRBV28, the J call TRBJ1-3; 7 bases are a match to TRBD1. Germline V gene sequence: CDR1 MDHEN, CDR2 SYDVKM. The CDR3 length is 13 residues. V shed 6 bases and J 7 bases; nucleotides not matched to a gene: 6. In nucleotides, the CDR3 is TGTGCCAGCAGCCACGACAGGGCCAACACCATATATTTT. Protein: CASSHDRANTIYF. The full variable domain, with the rest looked up from reference TRBV28 and TRBJ1-3, is DVKVTQSSRYLVKRTGEKVFLECVQDMDHENMFWYRQDPGLGLRLIYFSYDVKMKEKGDIPEGYSVSREKKERFSLILESASTNQTSMYLCASSHDRANTIYFGEGSWLTVV.

This clone was recorded a few times. CDR3 protein: CASSPKGGGPFGTDTQYF. CDR3 sequence (DNA): TGTGCCAGCAGCCCTAAAGGGGGAGGGCCTTTCGGCACAGATACGCAGTATTTT. The J gene is TRBJ2-3, the V gene TRBV7-9; perhaps TRBD2 as D (7 bases). CDR3 length: 18 amino acids. The germline gives CDR1 SEHNR, CDR2 FQNEAQ (reference sequence). V was trimmed by 5 bases and J by 1 base, leaving 22 bases between them.

The genes are TRBV28 and TRBJ1-1, with a tentative D call TRBD1 (6 bases). The CDR3 runs 13 residues. Looked up from germline, CDR1 is MDHEN and CDR2 is SYDVKM. Trimming removed 11 bases from V and 0 bases from J, with 13 bases in between. CDR3 DNA: TGTGCCGTTTTTACAGGGTTGAACACTGAAGCTTTCTTT. It specifies CAVFTGLNTEAFF.

This sequence joins TRBV10-1 and TRBJ2-1; possible D gene TRBD1, 6 bases. Germline lookup yields CDR1 WNHNN and CDR2 SYGVQD (reference sequence). This CDR3 has 15 amino acids. Trimming removed 5 bases at V and 0 bases at J, with 11 bases between. The CDR3: CASSTGFGSYNEQFF. The CDR3 DNA reads as TGCGCCAGCAGTACAGGGTTCGGCTCCTACAATGAGCAGTTCTTC.

This chain connects TRBV3-1 (or the pseudogene TRBV3-2) to TRBJ1-5; 7 positions agree with TRBD1. In germline, CDR1 is LGHDT, CDR2 YNNKEL (reference sequence). The CDR3 runs 15 residues. V lost 1 base to trimming and J lost 6 bases; unmatched junction nucleotides: 6. As DNA, the CDR3 is TGTGCCAGCAGCCAAGGACAGGGTTTGAGTCAGCCCCAGCATTTT. It translates to CASSQGQGLSQPQHF.

This sequence joins TRBV19 and TRBJ2-5; 11 nucleotides align to TRBD1. Germline lookup yields CDR1 LNHDA and CDR2 SQIVND (reference sequence). V shed 8 bases, J shed 2 bases, and the junction held 4 bases outside the gene matches. The CDR3 has 14 amino acids. The CDR3 bases are TGTGCCAGTTCGGACAGGGGGCATCAAGAGACCCAGTACTTC. This encodes CASSDRGHQETQYF. Drawing the rest from reference TRBV19 and TRBJ2-5, the complete variable domain is DGGITQSPKYLFRKEGQNVTLSCEQNLNHDAMYWYRQDPGQGLRLIYYSQIVNDFQKGDIAEGYSVSREKKESFPLTVTSAQKNPTAFYLCASSDRGHQETQYFGPGTRLLVL.

This chain links TRBV2 with TRBJ1-5; 9 nucleotides align to TRBD1. CDR3 length: 16 residues. V dropped 4 bases and J dropped 2; count of bases not matched to a gene: 6. CDR1 and CDR2 (germline): SNHLY, FYNNEI. In DNA, the CDR3 is TGTGCCAGCAGTGGAGGGACAGGGAAGGGCAATCAGCCCCAGCATTTT. Its translation is CASSGGTGKGNQPQHF.

The chain links TRBV5-8 to TRBJ1-5; 8 bases match TRBD1. The CDR3 has 16 amino acids. Per germline, CDR1 SGHTS and CDR2 YDEGEE. The ends lost 2 bases at V and 2 bases at J; junction bases unmatched: 6. CDR3 in amino acids: CASSFNRGIGNQPQHF. CDR3 nucleotides: TGTGCCAGCAGCTTTAACAGGGGGATCGGCAATCAGCCCCAGCATTTT.

The V and J genes are TRBV6-5 and TRBJ2-7, with 7 bases fitting TRBD2. Losses at the gene ends were 0 bases for V and 6 bases for J; bases not matched to a gene: 11. Germline V lookup: CDR1 MNHEY, CDR2 SVGAGI. This CDR3 has 16 amino acids. CDR3 DNA: TGTGCCAGCAGTTACTCGGGGCGGGAGAAACTATCCGAGCAGTACTTC. Its protein is CASSYSGREKLSEQYF.

This sequence joins TRBV30 and TRBJ1-1; D is possibly TRBD1 (5 bases). This CDR3 region has 12 residues. V was pared by 3 bases and J by 7 bases, with 12 bases between. Germline lookup yields CDR1 GTSNPN and CDR2 SVGIG (reference sequence). CDR3: CAWSPRVGEAFF. As DNA, the CDR3 is TGTGCCTGGAGCCCCAGGGTAGGTGAAGCTTTCTTT.

DNA for the CDR3: TGCGCCAGCAGCGTAGGGGGGGAAACTAATGAAAAACTGTTTTTT. Translated: CASSVGGETNEKLFF. The chain uses TRBV5-1 and TRBJ1-4; possibly TRBD1 for D (6 bases). This CDR3 is 15 amino acids long. Trimming removed 4 bases from V and 1 base from J, with 11 bases in between. Germline values: CDR1 SGHRS, CDR2 YFSETQ.